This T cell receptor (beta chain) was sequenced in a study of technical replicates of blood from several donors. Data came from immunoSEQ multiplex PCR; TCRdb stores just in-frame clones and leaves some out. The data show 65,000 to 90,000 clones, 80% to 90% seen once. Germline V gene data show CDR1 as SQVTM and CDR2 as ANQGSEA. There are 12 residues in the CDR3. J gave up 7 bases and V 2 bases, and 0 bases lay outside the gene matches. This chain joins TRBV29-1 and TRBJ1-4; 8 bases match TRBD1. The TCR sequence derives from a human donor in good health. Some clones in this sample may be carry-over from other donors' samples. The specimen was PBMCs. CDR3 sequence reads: CSVEQGAEKLFF. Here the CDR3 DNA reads TGCAGCGTTGAACAGGGGGCTGAAAAACTGTTTTTT.